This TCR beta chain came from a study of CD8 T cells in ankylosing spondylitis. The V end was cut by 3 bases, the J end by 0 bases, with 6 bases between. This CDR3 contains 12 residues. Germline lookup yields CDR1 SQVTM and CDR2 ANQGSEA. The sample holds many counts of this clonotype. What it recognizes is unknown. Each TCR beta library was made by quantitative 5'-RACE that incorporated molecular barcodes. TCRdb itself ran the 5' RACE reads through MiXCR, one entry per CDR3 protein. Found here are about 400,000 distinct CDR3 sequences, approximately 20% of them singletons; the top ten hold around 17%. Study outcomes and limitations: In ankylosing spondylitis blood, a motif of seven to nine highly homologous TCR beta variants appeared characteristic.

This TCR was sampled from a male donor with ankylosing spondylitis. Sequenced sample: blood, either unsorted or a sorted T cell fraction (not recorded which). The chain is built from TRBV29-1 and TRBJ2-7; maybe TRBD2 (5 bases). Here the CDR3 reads CSVDGNSYEQYF. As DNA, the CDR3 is TGCAGCGTTGACGGGAACTCCTACGAGCAGTACTTC.